This T cell receptor (beta chain) was captured by sequencing in a study of CD8+CD57+ T cells in acquired aplastic anemia. For the study at large: CD4+ and CD8+ cells, once sorted, gave DNA averaging approximately 3.4 ug. Study-wide findings and caveats: The CD8+ Simpson's diversity of patients and controls was not significantly different. It was found that almost 30 CD8+ CDR3 sequences were shared between patients and controls.

With respect to this clonotype: What it binds is unknown.

Patients chosen for sequencing had CD8+CD57+ cells that had expanded, as shown by flow cytometry. Receipt of therapy had not occurred in any patient by the time of blood sampling. Profiles of TCR beta VDJ and CDR3 were generated from a genomic DNA template. TCRdb re-called the reads through MiXCR, storing one row per CDR3 protein. The data hold hundreds of thousands of distinct CDR3 sequences, with 25% to 40% observed a single time. V was shortened by 3 bases and J by 6 bases, with 17 bases between the two germline ends. This CDR3 spans 15 amino acids. The receptor's source is a human donor with aplastic anemia. The chain couples TRBV12-3 or TRBV12-4 to TRBJ1-1; D perhaps matches TRBD1 (6 bases). Source material: sorted CD4+, CD8+, or CD8+CD57+ T cells (not recorded which) from PBMCs. In DNA form, the CDR3 reads TGTGCCAGCAGTTTCGACAGGCAGAGAAACGCTGAAGCTTTCTTT. This gives the protein CASSFDRQRNAEAFF.